The rows below give T cell receptor beta chains drawn from one sample of a study of blood T cell repertoires in COVID-19. Assay used: immunoSEQ multiplex PCR; TCRdb lists only in-frame clones, some missing. The sample consists of under 70,000 clones, about 82% of them appearing once. Input material: peripheral blood. These receptors came from a human donor in a cohort sampled during active COVID-19. CDR3s include the opening cysteine and the closing phenylalanine or tryptophan. D genes are given only for firm matches. Rows may omit the clone size; those that give it use once, few, many or a size class.

D gene	clone size	V gene	J gene	CDR3 protein	CDR3 DNA
-	-	TRBV28	TRBJ1-2	CASRSYYGYTF	TGTGCCAGCAGATCCTATTATGGCTACACCTTC
TRBD1	-	TRBV5-5	TRBJ2-7	CASRPGTGHGEQYF	TGTGCCAGCAGACCCGGGACAGGGCATGGCGAGCAGTACTTC
-	-	TRBV28	TRBJ1-2	CASSQQPRTTYGYTF	TGTGCCAGCAGTCAGCAACCCCGGACAACTTATGGCTACACCTTC
TRBD2	few	TRBV30	TRBJ2-5	CAWSSSGRIGETQYF	TGTGCCTGGAGTTCTAGCGGGAGGATAGGGGAGACCCAGTACTTC
-	-	TRBV5-1	TRBJ2-6	CASSLESSGANVLTF	TGCGCCAGCAGCTTAGAGAGCTCTGGGGCCAACGTCCTGACTTTC
-	-	TRBV28	TRBJ2-7	CASSLYGYEQYF	TGTGCCAGCAGTTTATACGGCTACGAGCAGTACTTC
-	-	TRBV4-3	TRBJ2-7	CASSQTAGPPYEQYF	TGCGCCAGCAGCCAAACAGCGGGTCCCCCCTACGAGCAGTACTTC
-	few	TRBV19	TRBJ2-1	CASSLSGVNEQFF	TGTGCCAGTAGTCTCTCGGGAGTGAATGAGCAGTTCTTC
-	once	TRBV10-3	TRBJ1-3	CAISESRSSGNTIYF	TGTGCCATCAGTGAGTCGAGAAGCTCTGGAAACACCATATATTTT
TRBD1	-	TRBV5-1	TRBJ2-5	CASSPIIIQGWQETQYF	TGCGCCAGCAGCCCTATCATAATACAGGGGTGGCAAGAGACCCAGTACTTC
TRBD2	-	TRBV9	TRBJ2-7	CASSLSGSGSREQYF	TGTGCCAGCAGCCTTAGCGGTAGCGGGAGCAGGGAGCAGTACTTC
-	-	TRBV18	TRBJ2-3	CASSPPSRDIETDTQYF	TGTGCCAGCTCACCGCCGTCCCGGGACATTGAAACAGATACGCAGTATTTT
TRBD1	-	TRBV5-4	TRBJ1-3	CASSLDRGRDTIYF	TGTGCCAGCAGCTTGGACAGGGGTAGAGACACCATATATTTT
-	-	TRBV6-2/TRBV6-3	TRBJ1-4	CASSFEGGKLFF	TGTGCCAGCAGCTTCGAGGGTGGAAAACTGTTTTTT
TRBD1	-	TRBV9	TRBJ2-3	CASSDRDRGTDTQYF	TGTGCCAGCAGCGACCGGGACAGGGGCACAGATACGCAGTATTTT
TRBD2	-	TRBV3-1/TRBV3-2	TRBJ2-7	CASSLRTSGVTHEQYF	TGTGCCAGCAGCCTCCGGACTAGCGGAGTAACCCACGAGCAGTACTTC
TRBD1	-	TRBV5-6	TRBJ2-7	CASSLAGQGSEQYF	TGTGCCAGCAGCTTGGCCGGACAGGGCTCCGAGCAGTACTTC
-	-	TRBV5-8	TRBJ1-2	CASTQQVGYGYTF	TGTGCCAGCACCCAACAGGTGGGCTATGGCTACACCTTC
-	-	TRBV6-5	TRBJ2-7	CASRSDRYEQYF	TGTGCCAGCAGGAGCGACAGATACGAGCAGTACTTC
TRBD2	once	TRBV6-2/TRBV6-3	TRBJ2-2	CASSSSGRSGGELFF	TGTGCCAGCAGTTCCAGCGGGAGGAGTGGCGGGGAGCTGTTTTTT
-	-	TRBV28	TRBJ1-2	CASSLQTGRWGYTF	TGTGCCAGCAGTTTGCAAACAGGGCGTTGGGGCTACACCTTC
-	-	TRBV28	TRBJ1-2	CASSLRDYGYTF	TGTGCCAGCAGCCTCAGGGACTATGGCTACACCTTC
-	-	TRBV7-9	TRBJ2-5	CASSPARGRETQYF	TGTGCCAGCAGCCCAGCCAGGGGTAGGGAGACCCAGTACTTC
-	-	TRBV28	TRBJ2-7	CASSPVGGSSSYEQYF	TGTGCCAGCAGCCCAGTAGGAGGTTCGAGCTCCTACGAGCAGTACTTC
-	-	TRBV7-8	TRBJ2-3	CASSLATHQRDTQYF	TGTGCCAGCAGCTTAGCGACTCACCAGAGAGATACGCAGTATTTT
TRBD2	many	TRBV9	TRBJ2-7	CASSGRAGGYEQYF	TGTGCCAGCAGCGGAAGGGCGGGGGGCTACGAGCAGTACTTC
-	-	TRBV2	TRBJ2-5	CASGGRETQYF	TGTGCCAGCGGGGGGAGGGAGACCCAGTACTTC
TRBD1	-	TRBV4-2	TRBJ1-5	CASSQDWGQGHQPQHF	TGTGCCAGCAGCCAAGATTGGGGACAGGGTCATCAGCCCCAGCATTTT
-	few	TRBV29-1	TRBJ1-1	CSADLNRAGRTNTEAFF	TGCAGCGCCGACCTAAACCGGGCAGGGCGGACGAACACTGAAGCTTTCTTT
-	-	TRBV12-1	TRBJ2-7	CASSNRGLAGGPGYEQYF	TGTGCCAGCAGCAATAGGGGACTAGCGGGAGGGCCGGGCTACGAGCAGTACTTC
-	-	TRBV18	TRBJ1-2	CASSPQAGFSYGYTF	TGTGCCAGCTCACCGCAAGCGGGTTTCTCCTATGGCTACACCTTC
TRBD2	-	TRBV5-4	TRBJ2-3	CASSLAASGSTDTQYF	TGTGCCAGCAGCTTGGCCGCTAGCGGGAGCACAGATACGCAGTATTTT
-	-	TRBV14	TRBJ2-3	CASSHADTQYF	TGTGCCAGCAGCCACGCAGATACGCAGTATTTT
-	-	TRBV3-1/TRBV3-2	TRBJ1-5	CASSYRDNQPQHF	TGTGCCAGCAGCTACAGGGACAATCAGCCCCAGCATTTT
-	-	TRBV6-6	TRBJ1-2	CAIFDGQEIYGYTF	TGTGCCATCTTCGACGGTCAGGAAATCTATGGCTACACCTTC
-	-	TRBV5-1	TRBJ2-5	CASKLEGGRGETQYF	TGCGCCAGCAAACTTGAGGGGGGGCGCGGAGAGACCCAGTACTTC
TRBD2	-	TRBV5-5	TRBJ2-5	CASSPGFGSGKETQYF	TGTGCCAGCAGCCCCGGGTTTGGTAGCGGGAAAGAGACCCAGTACTTC
TRBD2	-	TRBV6-2/TRBV6-3	TRBJ2-7	CASIPAGVIYEQYF	TGTGCCAGCATCCCAGCGGGAGTGATTTACGAGCAGTACTTC
TRBD1	-	TRBV5-1	TRBJ2-5	CASSLTSGTGGGETQYF	TGCGCCAGCAGCTTGACTTCTGGGACAGGGGGCGGGGAGACCCAGTACTTC
-	-	TRBV3-1/TRBV3-2	TRBJ2-5	CASSLQGTDGETQYF	TGTGCCAGCAGCCTACAGGGCACGGACGGGGAGACCCAGTACTTC
-	-	TRBV6-6	TRBJ2-6	CASMPGILPGANVLTF	TGTGCCAGCATGCCAGGGATTCTCCCTGGGGCCAACGTCCTGACTTTC
-	once	TRBV28	TRBJ2-2	CASTPRAGELFF	TGTGCCAGCACCCCCAGGGCCGGGGAGCTGTTTTTT
TRBD1	-	TRBV10-3	TRBJ2-7	CAISDSRDRGPYEQYF	TGTGCCATCAGTGATTCCCGGGACAGAGGGCCCTACGAGCAGTACTTC
TRBD2	-	TRBV10-2	TRBJ2-7	CASSRGAYEQYF	TGCGCCAGCAGTCGGGGGGCCTACGAGCAGTACTTC
TRBD2	-	TRBV3-1/TRBV3-2	TRBJ2-7	CASSQSSLGLAGGSEQYF	TGTGCCAGCAGCCAATCATCACTGGGACTAGCGGGAGGTAGCGAGCAGTACTTC
-	-	TRBV19	TRBJ2-7	CASSLEGTYEQYF	TGTGCCAGTAGTCTGGAGGGAACCTACGAGCAGTACTTC
TRBD1	-	TRBV27	TRBJ1-2	CASSLRGKDSGYTF	TGTGCCAGCAGCCTCAGGGGGAAGGATTCTGGCTACACCTTC
-	-	TRBV20-1	TRBJ1-2	CSASNTENSNYGYTF	TGCAGTGCTAGTAACACAGAGAACTCTAACTATGGCTACACCTTC
-	-	TRBV18	TRBJ2-5	CASSQNRMDETQYF	TGTGCCAGCTCGCAAAACAGGATGGACGAGACCCAGTACTTC
-	-	TRBV28	TRBJ2-6	CASSNPGNGANVLTF	TGTGCCAGCTCTAACCCAGGGAACGGGGCCAACGTCCTGACTTTC
TRBD1	-	TRBV19	TRBJ2-7	CASSIPGTDYEQYF	TGTGCCAGTAGTATTCCCGGGACAGACTACGAGCAGTACTTC
TRBD2	-	TRBV6-6	TRBJ2-1	CASRDQSSGKTEQFF	TGTGCCAGCAGGGACCAGTCTAGCGGTAAAACAGAGCAGTTCTTC
TRBD1	-	TRBV19	TRBJ2-7	CASTKKGTAEYEQYF	TGCGCCAGTACCAAAAAAGGGACAGCAGAGTACGAGCAGTACTTC
-	-	TRBV4-3	TRBJ2-7	CASSQLAISSYEQYF	TGCGCCAGCAGCCAACTAGCGATAAGCTCCTACGAGCAGTACTTC
-	-	TRBV7-2	TRBJ2-7	CASSLDTTYEQYF	TGTGCCAGCAGCTTGGACACCACCTACGAGCAGTACTTC
-	-	TRBV27	TRBJ1-4	CASRDREKLFF	TGTGCCAGCAGAGACAGAGAAAAACTGTTTTTT
-	-	TRBV7-3	TRBJ2-3	CASSLGLSGSNTDTQYF	TGTGCCAGCAGCTTGGGTTTGAGCGGGTCGAACACAGATACGCAGTATTTT